What follows is one TCR beta chain and its context. Its antigen is currently unknown. The source of the sample is a study of pediatric ulcerative colitis. Overall study results and limits: Compared with controls, ulcerative colitis showed greater blood-rectum clone sharing. A couple of rectal clonotypes were found only in ulcerative colitis patients, all of them.

The assay was immunoSEQ multiplex PCR, and TCRdb's table has in-frame clones only and misses some. The profile covers roughly 30,000 clones, with roughly four fifths appearing a single time and around 4.3% taken by the ten largest. The TCR was taken from a boy between 10 and 17 years old with severe ulcerative colitis. Input material: blood.

As DNA, the CDR3 is TGTGCCAGCGGTCCCGTAGGGGCGGGAAACACCATATATTTT. It specifies CASGPVGAGNTIYF. The J gene is TRBJ1-3, the V gene TRBV6-5, with D maybe TRBD1 (5 bases). This CDR3 is built from 14 residues. Germline V gives CDR1 MNHEY, CDR2 SVGAGI. Trimming stripped 8 bases from V and 4 bases from J, with 15 bases between.